This record looks at one T cell receptor (beta chain) sequence and its context. This same CDR3 is encoded by further DNA sequences in the sample. V lost 3 bases to trimming and J lost 3 bases; unmatched junction nucleotides: 3. This CDR3 comprises 14 residues. Germline-derived CDR1 and CDR2 are KGHSH and LQKENI. Produced via immunoSEQ multiplex PCR; TCRdb's table is partial and in-frame only. This table holds under 400,000 clones, 80% to 90% found once. This entry comes from a study of blood T cell repertoires in COVID-19. The clonotype comes from a man between 40 and 49 years old in a cohort exposed to, infected with or recovered from COVID-19 (not recorded which). This rearrangement joins TRBV18 to TRBJ1-1; 8 bases match TRBD1. The specimen sequenced was PBMCs or T cells enriched from blood (not recorded which). CDR3 region: CASSPNRGDTEAFF. CDR3 nucleotides: TGTGCCAGCTCACCCAACAGGGGGGACACTGAAGCTTTCTTT.